This TCR beta chain was retrieved from a study of T cell responses to AZD1222 COVID-19 vaccine. Study summary: It was second doses at about 4 or about 12 weeks that were pooled.

Trimming removed 0 bases from V and 2 bases from J; junction bases left unmatched: 4. Per germline, CDR1 LGHDT and CDR2 YNNKEL (reference sequence). CDR3 length: 15 residues. As to this clone: Its antigen is still unknown.

Sequenced by immunoSEQ multiplex PCR; TCRdb stores in-frame clones only, minus some. The table lists under 150,000 clones, just under 95% of them singletons. Study-level points and caveats: CD4 TCRs linked to vaccination spanned spike, dominating at 160-218 and 743-854.

Sequenced here: peripheral blood, sampled on day 0 of AZD1222 vaccination. The clonotype comes from an adult in good health. The chain is built from TRBV3-1 (or the pseudogene TRBV3-2) and TRBJ2-7, with TRBD2 matching over 7 bases. The CDR3, as DNA: TGTGCCAGCAGCCAAGATCCCACTAGCGCCTACGAGCAGTACTTC. Translated, it gives CASSQDPTSAYEQYF.